This TCR beta chain was observed in a study of OX40 agonist ivuxolimab in advanced cancers. Profiling relied on immunoSEQ multiplex PCR, and the TCRdb table lists in-frame clones only, not all of them. The sample has approximately 45,000 clones, around 94% seen once. The clonotype was recovered from an adult with an advanced solid tumor such as melanoma, head and neck, liver or kidney cancer. The sample was CD4+ or CD8+ T cells sorted from blood, taken in a trial of the OX40 agonist ivuxolimab.

In DNA, the CDR3 is TGTGCCAGCAGCCCCCCGGGGACAGGGGGCTTCAACGAGCAGTACTTC. Its protein is CASSPPGTGGFNEQYF. The chain combines TRBV13 with TRBJ2-7, with TRBD1 matching 12 bases. The ends lost 5 bases at V and 5 bases at J; junction bases unmatched: 10. CDR1 and CDR2 from the germline V gene are PRHDT and FYEKMQ (reference sequence). CDR3 length: 16 residues.